Listed below are T cell receptor beta chains from one sample, sequenced in a study of cytomegalovirus exposure and HLA in healthy donors. Data came from immunoSEQ multiplex PCR; TCRdb stores just in-frame clones and leaves some out. The sample shows about 190,000 clones, approximately 86% of them seen only once. The material sequenced was PBMCs. These receptor sequences come from a young woman in good health and CMV-seronegative. The CDR3 runs from the conserved cysteine through the conserved F or W. D genes are given only for firm matches. The size entry is marked missing in some rows and otherwise reads once, few, many or a size class.

V: TRBV4-2; size: NA; J: TRBJ1-4; D: NA; DNA: TGTGCCAGCAGCCTGGACAGCCAGAATGAAAAACTGTTTTTT; CDR3: CASSLDSQNEKLFF
V: TRBV6-5; size: NA; J: TRBJ2-3; D: NA; DNA: TGTGCCAGCAGTTACTCCAGAACGTACACAGATACGCAGTATTTT; CDR3: CASSYSRTYTDTQYF
V: TRBV7-6; size: once; J: TRBJ1-1; D: NA; DNA: TGTGCCAGCAGCTTAGTTTCGGGGGGCGCCTTCATGAGCACTGAAGCTTTCTTT; CDR3: CASSLVSGGAFMSTEAFF
V: TRBV9; size: NA; J: TRBJ1-3; D: NA; DNA: TGTGCCAGCAGCGCCCAGGTCGGAAACACCATATATTTT; CDR3: CASSAQVGNTIYF
V: TRBV6-5; size: NA; J: TRBJ1-2; D: TRBD1; DNA: TGTGCCAGCAGACAGGGGGCTCGATCCTATGGCTACACCTTC; CDR3: CASRQGARSYGYTF
V: TRBV2; size: once; J: TRBJ2-7; D: TRBD1; DNA: TGTGCCAGCAGTGAACTAGCAGGGGGCGTCGAGCAGTACTTC; CDR3: CASSELAGGVEQYF
V: TRBV2; size: NA; J: TRBJ2-7; D: NA; DNA: TGTGCCAGCAAAGAAAGTGGCCCAGGGGCCTACGAGCAGTACTTC; CDR3: CASKESGPGAYEQYF
V: TRBV7-6; size: NA; J: TRBJ1-1; D: TRBD1; DNA: TGTGCCAGCAGCTTCCCCTGGGGACAGCCGAACACTGAAGCTTTCTTT; CDR3: CASSFPWGQPNTEAFF
V: TRBV28; size: NA; J: TRBJ2-7; D: NA; DNA: TGTGCCAGCAGTTTATCAAAATACGAGCAGTACTTC; CDR3: CASSLSKYEQYF
V: TRBV21-1; size: few; J: TRBJ1-1; D: NA; DNA: TGTGCCAGCAGCATCATTTGGCCCCTGAACACTGAAGCTTTCTTT; CDR3: CASSIIWPLNTEAFF
V: TRBV28; size: NA; J: TRBJ2-7; D: TRBD1; DNA: TGTGCCAGCAGTTTTGGGACAGGGTACGAGCAGTACTTC; CDR3: CASSFGTGYEQYF
V: TRBV29-1; size: NA; J: TRBJ2-5; D: NA; DNA: TGCAGCGTCCGAGCCCCGACAAACCAAGAGACCCAGTACTTC; CDR3: CSVRAPTNQETQYF